The 17 T cell receptor beta chains presented below share a single source sample, sequenced in a study of glioma-infiltrating T cells after dendritic cell vaccination. Documented time point: after dendritic cell vaccination, including at tumor progression/relapse. This table comes from immunoSEQ multiplex PCR, and its TCRdb copy is limited to in-frame clones, with some not included. The data show about 50,000 clones, with about nine tenths seen just once and roughly 5.6% held by the top ten. Sequencing used blood, obtained after dendritic cell vaccination. The receptors were sampled from a human donor with glioblastoma.

This chain links TRBV30 with TRBJ2-5; TRBD2 agrees at 7 bases. The ends lost 0 bases at V and 4 bases at J; junction bases unmatched: 5. CDR1 and CDR2 (germline): GTSNPN, SVGIG (reference sequence). This CDR3 contains 14 residues. In nucleotides, the CDR3 is TGTGCCTGGAGTGTACTGCCGGGAGGAGAGACCCAGTACTTC. Its translation is CAWSVLPGGETQYF.

This chain joins TRBV28 and TRBJ2-7; TRBD2 matches at 7 bases. The CDR3 has 13 residues. The trim removed 8 bases at V and 3 bases at J, leaving 7 bases unmatched. The germline gives CDR1 MDHEN, CDR2 SYDVKM. In nucleotides, the CDR3 is TGTGCCAGCTCCCCGGGAGGTGGCTACGAGCAGTACTTC. Its translation: CASSPGGGYEQYF.

The chain's CDR3 is CASTPDRGYNEQFF. CDR3 coding DNA: TGTGCCAGCACCCCCGACAGGGGTTACAATGAGCAGTTCTTC. The chain joins TRBV27 to TRBJ2-1; 8 positions agree with TRBD1. Germline CDR1 and CDR2: MNHEY and SMNVEV (reference sequence). V dropped 7 bases and J dropped 4; count of bases not matched to a gene: 6. The CDR3 contains 14 residues.

The rearrangement joins TRBV6-5 to TRBJ2-2, with D possibly being TRBD1 (6 bases). Trimming removed 4 bases from V and 6 bases from J, with 15 bases in between. Germline values: CDR1 MNHEY, CDR2 SVGAGI. This CDR3 region has 15 residues. The DNA for the CDR3 is TGTGCCAGCAGTTTAGGGGGAGTTCTGTCCGGGGAGCTGTTTTTT. Protein sequence: CASSLGGVLSGELFF.

This clone appeared a single time. The chain combines TRBV7-9 with TRBJ2-7; D is unresolved. Trimming took off 3 bases at V and 1 base at J, with 10 bases between the two ends. The CDR3 loop spans 14 amino acids. Germline CDR1 is SEHNR and CDR2 is FQNEAQ (reference sequence). The CDR3, as DNA: TGTGCCAGCAGCTTGAGGTCCTCTTCCTACGAGCAGTACTTC. Its protein is CASSLRSSSYEQYF.

This clone was counted only a few times. The chain is built from TRBV10-3 and TRBJ1-4; TRBD1 agrees at 9 bases. The V and J ends lost 6 bases and 6 bases, in that order; junction bases with no gene match: 5. CDR1 and CDR2 (germline): ENHRY, SYGVKD. The CDR3 has 14 amino acids. CDR3 nucleotides: TGTGCCATCAGCCGACAGGGGGTAGATGAAAAACTGTTTTTT. This gives the protein CAISRQGVDEKLFF.

The V gene is TRBV5-6, the J gene TRBJ2-2; D may be TRBD2 (6 bases). The V and J ends lost 0 bases and 2 bases respectively, with 14 bases between them. There are 17 residues in the CDR3. The germline gives CDR1 SGHDT, CDR2 YYEEEE. The DNA of the CDR3 is TGTGCCAGCAGCTTGGGAGGCGGGACGATCAACACCGGGGAGCTGTTTTTT. Translated, it gives CASSLGGGTINTGELFF.

This rearrangement joins TRBV6-8 to TRBJ2-7; possibly TRBD1 for D (6 bases). CDR1 and CDR2 from the germline V gene are MNHGY and SAAAGT. With 8 bases removed from V and 1 base from J, the gap between germline ends came to 18 bases. There are 15 residues in the CDR3. CDR3 DNA sequence: TGTGCCAGCGTTCCTGCCGGGACATCTTCCTACGAGCAGTACTTC. Translating it yields CASVPAGTSSYEQYF.

The chain employs TRBV19 and TRBJ1-1, with TRBD1 matching over 7 bases. This CDR3 comprises 12 residues. Germline V lookup: CDR1 LNHDA, CDR2 SQIVND (reference sequence). V dropped 7 bases and J dropped 8; count of bases not matched to a gene: 7. CDR3 coding DNA: TGTGCCAGTACTCACAGGGGTGGAGAAGCTTTCTTT. Its translation is CASTHRGGEAFF. Full variable domain (missing parts from reference TRBV19 and TRBJ1-1): DGGITQSPKYLFRKEGQNVTLSCEQNLNHDAMYWYRQDPGQGLRLIYYSQIVNDFQKGDIAEGYSVSREKKESFPLTVTSAQKNPTAFYLCASTHRGGEAFFGQGTRLTVV.

The genes are TRBV19 and TRBJ1-3, with TRBD1 matching 12 bases. The CDR3 has 20 residues. With 4 bases clipped from V and 0 bases from J, the junction kept 13 bases outside the gene matches. Germline lookup yields CDR1 LNHDA and CDR2 SQIVND (reference sequence). CDR3 in amino acids: CASSNVRDRGPYFSGNTIYF. The CDR3 bases are TGTGCCAGTAGTAACGTCCGGGACAGGGGGCCGTACTTCTCTGGAAACACCATATATTTT.

The rearrangement joins TRBV9 to TRBJ2-1; a weak D match, TRBD2 (7 bases). The V end was cut by 3 bases, the J end by 4 bases, with 14 bases between. Per the germline V gene, CDR1 is SGDLS and CDR2 is YYNGEE. The CDR3 consists of 15 residues. CDR3 in DNA: TGTGCCAGCAGCGGCGGGGGCCGACTATACAATGAGCAGTTCTTC. It is translated as CASSGGGRLYNEQFF.

This chain joins TRBV14 and TRBJ1-2; 11 bases map to TRBD1. The germline V gene has CDR1 SGHDN and CDR2 FVKESK. The CDR3 contains 14 residues. Germline trimming cut 3 bases from V and 8 bases from J; bases unmatched to any gene: 5. The CDR3 DNA sequence: TGTGCCAGCAGCCATGGACAGGGGGCACGAGGCTACACCTTC. It codes for CASSHGQGARGYTF. Based on the CDR3 plus reference TRBV14 and TRBJ1-2, the full variable domain is EAGVTQFPSHSVIEKGQTVTLRCDPISGHDNLYWYRRVMGKEIKFLLHFVKESKQDESGMPNNRFLAERTGGTYSTLKVQPAELEDSGVYFCASSHGQGARGYTFGSGTRLTVV.

The chain carries TRBV10-3 and TRBJ2-1, with 9 nucleotides matching TRBD2. This CDR3 contains 13 residues. V dropped 7 bases and J dropped 9; count of bases not matched to a gene: 7. The V gene's germline CDR1 is ENHRY and CDR2 SYGVKD. CDR3 protein: CAITVAGESEQFF. The CDR3 DNA sequence: TGTGCCATCACCGTAGCGGGAGAGAGTGAGCAGTTCTTC.

The chain joins TRBV28 to TRBJ2-1; TRBD2 matches 9 bases. Losses at the gene ends were 7 bases for V and 8 bases for J; bases not matched to a gene: 12. Germline CDR1 and CDR2: MDHEN and SYDVKM. The length of the CDR3 is 15 residues. The CDR3 region is CASIGPSGEGDEQFF. CDR3 in DNA: TGTGCCAGCATTGGGCCTAGCGGGGAGGGGGATGAGCAGTTCTTC.

V gene TRBV28 combines with J gene TRBJ2-1, with D perhaps TRBD2 (6 bases). CDR1 is MDHEN and CDR2 is SYDVKM in the germline V gene. This CDR3 is 14 amino acids long. Deletions cut 8 bases from V and 4 bases from J, with 15 bases between. CDR3 sequence reads: CASLGGPVYNEQFF. The CDR3 DNA follows: TGTGCCAGCCTCGGAGGGCCGGTTTACAATGAGCAGTTCTTC.

The rearrangement joins TRBV2 to TRBJ2-1; D may be TRBD1 (8 bases). The V end was cut by 7 bases, the J end by 1 base, with 14 bases between. Germline-derived CDR1 and CDR2 are SNHLY and FYNNEI. The CDR3 spans 15 residues. The CDR3 sequence: CASNAQGGSYNEQFF. The CDR3 nucleotides read TGTGCCAGCAATGCACAGGGGGGGTCCTACAATGAGCAGTTCTTC.

The rearrangement uses TRBV7-8 and TRBJ2-1; 10 bases are a match to TRBD1. Germline values: CDR1 SGHVS, CDR2 FQNEAQ. The CDR3 runs to 15 residues. Trimming cost V 3 bases and J 6 bases; bases outside gene matches: 5. Here the CDR3 DNA reads TGTGCCAGCAGCTTCCCCGGGACAGGGGTCAATGAGCAGTTCTTC. Translating it yields CASSFPGTGVNEQFF.